The source of this TCR beta chain is a study of identical twins. General study points: In beta out-of-frame sequences, the excess sharing between twins was weaker. Reduced insertions were recorded for abundant cord blood beta clonotypes, with no such pattern in memory repertoires. The study drew conclusions from cross-sectional statistical analysis, not from following the same donors.

In its sample, this clonotype was seen many times. Its antigen is not identified. CDR1 is ENHRY and CDR2 is SYGVKD in the germline V gene. The CDR3 contains 14 residues. Trimming removed 6 bases from V and 3 bases from J; junction bases left unmatched: 2. cDNA molecules carried unique molecular identifiers, and template switching added a universal primer site. Using its own MiXCR run on the 5' RACE reads, TCRdb lists one record per CDR3 protein. Among 200,000 to 300,000 distinct CDR3 sequences listed, approximately 7.8% were seen once. Separately, the same data were catalogued under a study of yellow fever vaccine responses in identical twins.

The sequence came from a woman aged 18-35 years in good health. The genes are TRBV10-3 and TRBJ1-6; 7 bases agree with TRBD1. Input material: CD8+ T cells sorted from blood. The CDR3 is CAISTGDYNSPLHF. In nucleotides, the CDR3 is TGTGCCATCAGCACAGGGGACTATAATTCACCCCTCCACTTT.